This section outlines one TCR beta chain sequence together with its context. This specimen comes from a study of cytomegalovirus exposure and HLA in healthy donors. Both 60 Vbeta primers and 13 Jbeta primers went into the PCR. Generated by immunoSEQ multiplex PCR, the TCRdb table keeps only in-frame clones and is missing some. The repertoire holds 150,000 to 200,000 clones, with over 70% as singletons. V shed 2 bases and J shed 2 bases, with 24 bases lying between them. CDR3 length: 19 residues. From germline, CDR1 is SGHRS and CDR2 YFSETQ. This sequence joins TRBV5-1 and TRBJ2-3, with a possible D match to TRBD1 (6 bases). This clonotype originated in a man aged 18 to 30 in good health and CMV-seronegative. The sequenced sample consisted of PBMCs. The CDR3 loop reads CASSFYGQGLEGLTDTQYF. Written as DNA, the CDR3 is TGCGCCAGCAGCTTCTACGGGCAGGGGTTGGAAGGCCTCACAGATACGCAGTATTTT. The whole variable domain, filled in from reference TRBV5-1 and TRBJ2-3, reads KAGVTQTPRYLIKTRGQQVTLSCSPISGHRSVSWYQQTPGQGLQFLFEYFSETQRNKGNFPGRFSGRQFSNSRSEMNVSTLELGDSALYLCASSFYGQGLEGLTDTQYFGPGTRLTVL.